This T cell receptor (beta chain) is from a study of blood T cell repertoires in COVID-19. Method: immunoSEQ multiplex PCR; TCRdb's copy keeps in-frame clones and lacks some. The sample holds 88,000 or so clones, approximately 85% seen once. The CDR3 has 16 amino acids. Germline V gene lookup returns CDR1 SGHAT and CDR2 FQNNGV. V lost 5 bases, J lost 4 bases, and 12 bases stayed unmatched. The sample comprised peripheral blood. This chain links TRBV11-2 with TRBJ2-5; 8 nucleotides agree with TRBD2. The TCR comes from a man in his sixties with acute or convalescent COVID-19. The chain's CDR3 is CASSQIGGAEGETQYF. The CDR3 DNA is TGTGCCAGCAGCCAAATCGGGGGGGCCGAAGGAGAGACCCAGTACTTC.